This T cell receptor beta chain was captured in a study of T cell repertoires in cytomegalovirus infection. The CDR3 length is 16 residues. Per germline, CDR1 DFQATT and CDR2 SNEGSKA (reference sequence). With V trimmed by 0 bases and J by 4 bases, 5 bases remained unmatched. TCRdb re-analysed the reads in MiXCR, keeping a single row per CDR3 protein. The sample yields about 120,000 distinct CDR3 sequences, around 10% seen once. This clonotype turned up a few times. Its antigen is still unknown. The TCR comes from a human donor in good health (CMV status not recorded). Some clones in this sample may be carry-over from other donors' samples. The sample consisted of PBMCs, sequenced either directly or after in vitro stimulation (not recorded which). The rearrangement links TRBV20-1 to TRBJ2-1; 11 bases are shared with TRBD2. CDR3 region: CSARDYGTSGYNEQFF. The CDR3 DNA sequence: TGCAGTGCTAGAGATTATGGGACTAGCGGTTACAATGAGCAGTTCTTC.